This section outlines one T cell receptor (beta chain) sequence together with its context. The data derive from a study of blood T cell repertoires in COVID-19. TCRdb's table, derived via immunoSEQ multiplex PCR, lists solely in-frame clones and lacks some. The data show 300,000 to 350,000 clones, around 91% seen once. This CDR3 has 13 amino acids. Trimming shortened V by 6 bases and J by 5 bases, and 13 bases separated the two germline ends. CDR1 is MNHEY, CDR2 SMNVEV, per germline (reference sequence). The chain has TRBV27 and TRBJ2-5, with a weak D call TRBD1 (6 bases). The specimen was PBMCs or T cells enriched from blood (not recorded which). This TCR was sampled from a woman under 30 with acute COVID-19. The CDR3: CASRKGGKETQYF. The CDR3 DNA follows: TGTGCCAGCAGGAAAGGGGGTAAGGAGACCCAGTACTTC.